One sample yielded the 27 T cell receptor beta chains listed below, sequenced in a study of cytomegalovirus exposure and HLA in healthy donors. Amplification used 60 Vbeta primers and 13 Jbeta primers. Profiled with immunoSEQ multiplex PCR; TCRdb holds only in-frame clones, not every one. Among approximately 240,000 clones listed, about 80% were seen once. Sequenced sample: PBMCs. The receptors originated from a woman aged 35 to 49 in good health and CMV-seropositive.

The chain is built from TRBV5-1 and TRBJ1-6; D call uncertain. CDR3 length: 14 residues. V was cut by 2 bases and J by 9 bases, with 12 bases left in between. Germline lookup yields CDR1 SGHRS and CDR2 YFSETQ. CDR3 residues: CASSFDSPGSPLHF. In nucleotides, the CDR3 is TGCGCCAGCAGCTTCGACTCGCCCGGTTCACCCCTCCACTTT. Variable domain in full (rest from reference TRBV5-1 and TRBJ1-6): KAGVTQTPRYLIKTRGQQVTLSCSPISGHRSVSWYQQTPGQGLQFLFEYFSETQRNKGNFPGRFSGRQFSNSRSEMNVSTLELGDSALYLCASSFDSPGSPLHFGNGTRLTVT.

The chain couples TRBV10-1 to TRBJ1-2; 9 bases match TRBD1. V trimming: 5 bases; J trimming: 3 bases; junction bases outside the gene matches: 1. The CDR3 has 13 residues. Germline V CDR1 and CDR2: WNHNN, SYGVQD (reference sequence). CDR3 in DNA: TGCGCCAGCAGTCGGACAGGGGACTATGGCTACACCTTC. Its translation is CASSRTGDYGYTF.

This CDR3 reads CASTRQPASNTEAFF. Written as DNA, the CDR3 is TGTGCCAGCACCAGACAACCGGCCTCGAACACTGAAGCTTTCTTT. The rearrangement joins TRBV6-5 to TRBJ1-1; D not certain. Germline lookup yields CDR1 MNHEY and CDR2 SVGAGI. The CDR3 is made up of 15 amino acids. V was clipped by 7 bases and J by 1 base, with 16 bases between them.

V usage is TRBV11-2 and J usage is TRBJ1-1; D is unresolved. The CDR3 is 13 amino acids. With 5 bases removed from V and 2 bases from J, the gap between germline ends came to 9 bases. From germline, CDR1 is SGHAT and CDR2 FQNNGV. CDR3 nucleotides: TGTGCCAGCAGCCCGTTTTTTAACACTGAAGCTTTCTTT. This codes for CASSPFFNTEAFF.

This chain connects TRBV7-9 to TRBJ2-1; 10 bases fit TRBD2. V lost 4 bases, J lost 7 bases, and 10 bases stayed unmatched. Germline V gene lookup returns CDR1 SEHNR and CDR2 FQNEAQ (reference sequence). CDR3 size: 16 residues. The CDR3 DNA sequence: TGTGCCAGCAGCTCACAAGGAGCGGGAGGGCGAAATGAGCAGTTCTTC. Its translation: CASSSQGAGGRNEQFF.

The CDR3 reads CASSLKGYRTSGRYNEQFF. CDR3 sequence (DNA): TGTGCCAGCAGTTTAAAGGGGTACCGGACTAGCGGGAGATACAATGAGCAGTTCTTC. V usage is TRBV27 and J usage is TRBJ2-1; 13 nucleotides match TRBD2. After removal of 2 bases from V and 4 bases from J, the junction contained 11 bases not matched to a gene. CDR3 length: 19 amino acids. Germline assignment: CDR1 MNHEY and CDR2 SMNVEV (reference sequence).

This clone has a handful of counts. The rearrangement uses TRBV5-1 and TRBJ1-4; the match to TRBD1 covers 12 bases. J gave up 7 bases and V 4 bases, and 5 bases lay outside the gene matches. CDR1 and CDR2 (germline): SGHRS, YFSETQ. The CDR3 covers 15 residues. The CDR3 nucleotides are TGCGCCAGCAGCCCGGGGACAGGGGGCTTTGAAAAACTGTTTTTT. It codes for CASSPGTGGFEKLFF.

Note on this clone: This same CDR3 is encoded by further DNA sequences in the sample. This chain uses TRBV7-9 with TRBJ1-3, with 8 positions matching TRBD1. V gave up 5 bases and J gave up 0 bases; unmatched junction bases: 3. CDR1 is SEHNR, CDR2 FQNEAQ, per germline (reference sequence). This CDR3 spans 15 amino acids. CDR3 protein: CASSLGTGSGNTIYF. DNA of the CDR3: TGTGCCAGCAGCCTCGGGACAGGCTCTGGAAACACCATATATTTT.

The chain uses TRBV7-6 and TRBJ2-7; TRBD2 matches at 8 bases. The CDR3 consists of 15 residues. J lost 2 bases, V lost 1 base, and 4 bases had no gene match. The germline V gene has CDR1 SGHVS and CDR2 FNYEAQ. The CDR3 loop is CASSLGRGGAYEQYF. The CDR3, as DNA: TGTGCCAGCAGCTTAGGCCGGGGGGGGGCCTACGAGCAGTACTTC. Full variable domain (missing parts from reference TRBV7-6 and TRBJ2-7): GAGVSQSPRYKVTKRGQDVALRCDPISGHVSLYWYRQALGQGPEFLTYFNYEAQQDKSGLPNDRFSAERPEGSISTLTIQRTEQRDSAMYRCASSLGRGGAYEQYFGPGTRLTVT.

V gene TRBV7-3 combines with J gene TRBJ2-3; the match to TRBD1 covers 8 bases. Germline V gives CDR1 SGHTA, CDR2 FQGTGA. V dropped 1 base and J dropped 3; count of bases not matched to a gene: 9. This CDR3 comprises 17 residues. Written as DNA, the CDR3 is TGTGCCAGCAGCTTAATGGGACAGGTATCTAGAACAGATACGCAGTATTTT. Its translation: CASSLMGQVSRTDTQYF.

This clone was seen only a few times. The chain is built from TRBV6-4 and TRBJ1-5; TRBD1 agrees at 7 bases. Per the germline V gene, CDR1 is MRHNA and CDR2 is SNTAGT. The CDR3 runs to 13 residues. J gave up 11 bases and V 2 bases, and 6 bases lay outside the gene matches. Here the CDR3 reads CASSDRQGGAQHF. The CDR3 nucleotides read TGTGCCAGCAGTGACCGCCAGGGGGGTGCCCAGCATTTT.

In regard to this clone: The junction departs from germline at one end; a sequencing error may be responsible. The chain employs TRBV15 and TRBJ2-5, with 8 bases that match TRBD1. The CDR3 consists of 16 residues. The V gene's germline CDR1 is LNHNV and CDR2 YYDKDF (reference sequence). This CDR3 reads CATSRDAAGGQKTQYF. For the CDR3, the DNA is TGTGCCACCAGCAGAGATGCGGCAGGGGGCCAAAAGACCCAGTACTTC. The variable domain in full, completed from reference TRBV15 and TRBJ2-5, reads DAMVIQNPRYQVTQFGKPVTLSCSQTLNHNVMYWYQQKSSQAPKLLFHYYDKDFNNEADTPDNFQSRRPNTSFCFLDIRSPGLGDTAMYLCATSRDAAGGQKTQYFGPGTRLLVL.

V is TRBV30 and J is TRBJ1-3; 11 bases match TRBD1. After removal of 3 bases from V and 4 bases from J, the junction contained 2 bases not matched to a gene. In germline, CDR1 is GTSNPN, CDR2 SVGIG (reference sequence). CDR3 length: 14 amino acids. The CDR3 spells CAWSGTGGGNTIYF. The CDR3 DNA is TGTGCCTGGAGCGGGACAGGGGGAGGAAACACCATATATTTT.

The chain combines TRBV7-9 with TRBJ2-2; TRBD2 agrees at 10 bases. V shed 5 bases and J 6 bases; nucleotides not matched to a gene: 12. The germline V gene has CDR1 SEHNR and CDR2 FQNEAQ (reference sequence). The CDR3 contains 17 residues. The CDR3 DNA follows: TGTGCCAGCAGCGGATTAGCGGGAGGACCATGGGCCGGGGAGCTGTTTTTT. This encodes CASSGLAGGPWAGELFF.

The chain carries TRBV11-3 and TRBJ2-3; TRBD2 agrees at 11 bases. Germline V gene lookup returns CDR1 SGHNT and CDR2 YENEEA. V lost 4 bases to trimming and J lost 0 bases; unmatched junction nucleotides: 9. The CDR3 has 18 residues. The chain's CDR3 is CASSSPGSGRVSTDTQYF. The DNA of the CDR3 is TGTGCCAGCAGCTCCCCGGGTAGCGGGAGGGTTAGCACAGATACGCAGTATTTT.

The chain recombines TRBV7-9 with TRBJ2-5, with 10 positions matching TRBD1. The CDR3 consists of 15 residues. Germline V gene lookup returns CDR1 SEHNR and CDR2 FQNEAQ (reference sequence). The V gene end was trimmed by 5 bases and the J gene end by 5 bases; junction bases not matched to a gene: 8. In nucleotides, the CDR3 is TGTGCCAGCAGCACCCGGGACAGGGGTACGGAGACCCAGTACTTC. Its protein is CASSTRDRGTETQYF.

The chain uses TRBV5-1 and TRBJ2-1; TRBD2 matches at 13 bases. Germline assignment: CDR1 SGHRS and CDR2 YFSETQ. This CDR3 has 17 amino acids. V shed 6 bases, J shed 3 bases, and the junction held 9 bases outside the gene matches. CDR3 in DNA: TGCGCCAGCACCTGGACTAGCGGGGGCCCTTACTACAATGAGCAGTTCTTC. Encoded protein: CASTWTSGGPYYNEQFF.

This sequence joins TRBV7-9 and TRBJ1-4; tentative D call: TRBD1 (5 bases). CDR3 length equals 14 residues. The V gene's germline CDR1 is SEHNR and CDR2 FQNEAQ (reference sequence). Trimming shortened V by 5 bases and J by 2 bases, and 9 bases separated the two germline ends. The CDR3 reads CASSVRGTNEKLFF. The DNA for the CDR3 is TGTGCCAGCAGCGTCCGGGGGACTAATGAAAAACTGTTTTTT.

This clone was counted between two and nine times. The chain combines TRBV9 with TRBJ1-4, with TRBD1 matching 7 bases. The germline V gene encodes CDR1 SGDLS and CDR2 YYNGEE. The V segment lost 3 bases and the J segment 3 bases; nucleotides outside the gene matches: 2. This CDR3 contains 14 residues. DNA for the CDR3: TGTGCCAGCAGCGCGGGACAGCCTAATGAAAAACTGTTTTTT. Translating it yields CASSAGQPNEKLFF.

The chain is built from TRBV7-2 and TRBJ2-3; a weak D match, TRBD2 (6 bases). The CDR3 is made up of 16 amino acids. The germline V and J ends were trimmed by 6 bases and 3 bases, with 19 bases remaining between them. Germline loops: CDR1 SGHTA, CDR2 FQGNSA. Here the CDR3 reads CASSPKERAGTDTQYF. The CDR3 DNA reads TGTGCCAGCAGTCCTAAGGAGCGGGCTGGAACAGATACGCAGTATTTT.

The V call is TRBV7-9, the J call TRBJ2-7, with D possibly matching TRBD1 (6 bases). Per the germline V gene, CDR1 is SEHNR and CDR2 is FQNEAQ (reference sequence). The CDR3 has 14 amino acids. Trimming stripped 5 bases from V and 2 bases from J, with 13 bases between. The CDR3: CASSENRVPYEQYF. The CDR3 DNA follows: TGTGCCAGCAGCGAAAACAGGGTACCCTACGAGCAGTACTTC.

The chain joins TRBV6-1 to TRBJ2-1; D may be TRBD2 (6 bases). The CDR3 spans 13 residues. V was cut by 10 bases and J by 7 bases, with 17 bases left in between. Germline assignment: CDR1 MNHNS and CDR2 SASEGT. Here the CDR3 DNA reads TGTGCCAACGACAGACTAGGAAAGAATGAGCAGTTCTTC. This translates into CANDRLGKNEQFF.

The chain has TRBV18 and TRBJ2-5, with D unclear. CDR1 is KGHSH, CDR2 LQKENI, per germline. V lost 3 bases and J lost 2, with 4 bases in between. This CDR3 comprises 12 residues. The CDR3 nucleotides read TGTGCCAGCTCACCCCTACAAGAGACCCAGTACTTC. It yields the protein CASSPLQETQYF.

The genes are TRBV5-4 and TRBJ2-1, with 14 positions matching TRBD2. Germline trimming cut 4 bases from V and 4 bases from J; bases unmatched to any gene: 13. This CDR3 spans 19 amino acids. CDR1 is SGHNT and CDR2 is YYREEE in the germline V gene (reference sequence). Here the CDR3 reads CASSRRLAGGGLSYNEQFF. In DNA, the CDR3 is TGTGCCAGCAGCCGTCGACTAGCGGGAGGGGGTTTGTCTTACAATGAGCAGTTCTTC. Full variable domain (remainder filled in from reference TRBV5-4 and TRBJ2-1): ETGVTQSPTHLIKTRGQQVTLRCSSQSGHNTVSWYQQALGQGPQFIFQYYREEENGRGNFPPRFSGLQFPNYSSELNVNALELDDSALYLCASSRRLAGGGLSYNEQFFGPGTRLTVL.

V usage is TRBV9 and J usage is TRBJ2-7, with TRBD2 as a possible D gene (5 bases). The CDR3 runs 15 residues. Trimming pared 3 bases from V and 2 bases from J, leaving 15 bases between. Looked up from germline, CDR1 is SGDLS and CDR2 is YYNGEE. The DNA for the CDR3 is TGTGCCAGCAGCGCCGCGGGTAGCGAAACCTACGAGCAGTACTTC. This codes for CASSAAGSETYEQYF.

Written as DNA, the CDR3 is TGTGCCAGCAGTTTCATTACAGGGAGCACTGAAGCTTTCTTT. This gives the protein CASSFITGSTEAFF. This chain connects TRBV2 to TRBJ1-1; a weak D match, TRBD1 (6 bases). Trimming took 5 bases from V and 4 from J, leaving 14 bases between them. CDR1 is SNHLY and CDR2 is FYNNEI in the germline V gene. This CDR3 is built from 14 residues.

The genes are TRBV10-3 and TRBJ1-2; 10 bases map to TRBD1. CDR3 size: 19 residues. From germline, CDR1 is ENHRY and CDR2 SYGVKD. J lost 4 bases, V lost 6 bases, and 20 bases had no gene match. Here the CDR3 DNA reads TGTGCCATCAGCGCCCTAAAAACCCGCGGGACAGGGGTTGTCTATGGCTACACCTTC. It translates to CAISALKTRGTGVVYGYTF.